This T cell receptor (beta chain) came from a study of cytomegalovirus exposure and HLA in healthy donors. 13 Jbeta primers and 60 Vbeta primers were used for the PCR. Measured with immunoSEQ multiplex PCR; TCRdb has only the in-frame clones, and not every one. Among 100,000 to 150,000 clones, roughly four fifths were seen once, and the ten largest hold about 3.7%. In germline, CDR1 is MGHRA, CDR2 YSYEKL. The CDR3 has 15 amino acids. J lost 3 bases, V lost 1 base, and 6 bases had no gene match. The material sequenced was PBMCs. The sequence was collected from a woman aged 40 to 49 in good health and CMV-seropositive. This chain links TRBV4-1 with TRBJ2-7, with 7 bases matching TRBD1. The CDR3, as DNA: TGCGCCAGCAGCCAAGTAGGGGGCGGGTTCTACGAGCAGTACTTC. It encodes CASSQVGGGFYEQYF.